This paragraph reports one T cell receptor (beta chain). Its antigen is currently unknown. A multiplex PCR was run with 60 Vbeta primers and 13 Jbeta primers. TCRdb keeps only in-frame clones here, not all; method: immunoSEQ multiplex PCR. The sample consists of 170,000 or so clones, about four fifths of them appearing once. The data stem from a study of cytomegalovirus exposure and HLA in healthy donors. Turning to the study itself: The early release's HLA-typed donors yielded roughly 85 million unique TCRs. Most donors, roughly 77% of a few hundred genotyped, fell in the Caucasian-associated ancestry cluster. Overall study results and limits: An analysis done earlier found most TCR beta V segments productive about 87% or about 30% of the time.

The CDR3 contains 13 residues. Germline V CDR1 and CDR2: SEHNR, FQNEAQ (reference sequence). The V end was cut by 4 bases, the J end by 8 bases, with 12 bases between. The receptor was derived from a man in his thirties or forties in good health and CMV-seropositive. The sample was PBMCs. This chain joins TRBV7-9 and TRBJ2-1, with D possibly matching TRBD2 (5 bases). DNA of the CDR3: TGTGCCAGCAGCTCCCCTACTAGATATGAGCAGTTCTTC. Translating it yields CASSSPTRYEQFF.